The 20 T cell receptor beta chains reported below all come from one sample, sequenced in a study of T-cell reconstitution after alpha-beta-depleted transplantation in children. The authors prepared the TCRbeta library with unique molecular identifiers. TCRdb independently ran MiXCR on the PCR reads; one entry per CDR3 protein. The data contain some 340,000 distinct CDR3 sequences, about 9.3% of them singletons. The input for sequencing was PBMCs from the stem cell graft donor, taken from the stem cell graft. The receptors come from a human donor who donated a stem cell graft to a child with acute lymphoblastic leukemia.

The V call is TRBV6-1, the J call TRBJ2-3; D not certain. CDR1 and CDR2 from the germline V gene are MNHNS and SASEGT. V was clipped by 8 bases and J by 4 bases, with 13 bases between them. The CDR3 is 13 amino acids. CDR3 sequence reads: CASRAHSADTQYF. In DNA, the CDR3 is TGTGCCAGCCGGGCTCACAGCGCAGATACGCAGTATTTT.

The chain combines TRBV2 with TRBJ2-7; D is undetermined. This CDR3 is built from 18 residues. From germline, CDR1 is SNHLY and CDR2 FYNNEI. Trimming removed 4 bases at V and 0 bases at J, with 22 bases between. In DNA form, the CDR3 reads TGTGCCAGCAGTGGCCTCCCCTCGCCGGTCCTCCTCTCCTACGAGCAGTACTTC. This gives the protein CASSGLPSPVLLSYEQYF.

This clonotype was seen a handful of times. V is TRBV6-5 and J is TRBJ1-4; no firm D call. Trimming cost V 0 bases and J 4 bases, with 15 bases left between them. CDR3 length: 17 residues. Germline-derived CDR1 and CDR2 are MNHEY and SVGAGI. As DNA, the CDR3 is TGTGCCAGCAGTTACTCGAGGTCGGCGGGTTTTAATGAAAAACTGTTTTTT. Translated: CASSYSRSAGFNEKLFF.

On this clonotype itself: A much larger clone differs by one base, so this may be a read error. The CDR3 protein is CASSLEPERAEEHYF. CDR3 coding DNA: TGTGCCAGCAGTTTAGAGCCGGAGAGGGCGGAAGAGCACTACTTC. The gene calls are TRBV12-3 or TRBV12-4 and TRBJ2-7; possible D gene TRBD2, 5 bases. The CDR3 has 15 residues.

The CDR3 sequence: CASSPLQGLNSPLHF. The CDR3, as DNA: TGCGCCAGCAGCCCTCTCCAGGGGCTTAATTCACCCCTCCACTTT. The chain joins TRBV4-1 to TRBJ1-6, with D possibly matching TRBD1 (6 bases). The CDR3 is 15 residues long. V lost 4 bases and J 6 bases, leaving 13 bases between the germline ends. Germline V CDR1 and CDR2: MGHRA, YSYEKL.

The J gene is TRBJ2-2, the V gene TRBV5-1; D is uncertain. Germline V gene lookup returns CDR1 SGHRS and CDR2 YFSETQ. V lost 0 bases and J lost 0, with 9 bases in between. The CDR3 extends over 16 amino acids. Here the CDR3 reads CASSLGADSNTGELFF. In DNA form, the CDR3 reads TGCGCCAGCAGCTTGGGAGCTGACTCGAACACCGGGGAGCTGTTTTTT.

This clonotype came up a few times. V gene TRBV20-1 combines with J gene TRBJ2-2; 7 positions agree with TRBD2. Losses at the gene ends were 0 bases for V and 1 base for J; bases not matched to a gene: 2. This CDR3 has 15 residues. The germline CDR1 and CDR2 sequences are DFQATT and SNEGSKA (reference sequence). The CDR3 reads CSAREGGLNTGELFF. CDR3 DNA: TGCAGTGCTAGAGAGGGGGGGTTGAACACCGGGGAGCTGTTTTTT.

This clonotype has only a few counts. This chain connects TRBV5-6 to TRBJ2-4; D perhaps matches TRBD1 (5 bases). Germline CDR1 reads SGHDT; CDR2 reads YYEEEE. The V end was cut by 0 bases, the J end by 2 bases, with 9 bases between. The CDR3 consists of 15 residues. In DNA, the CDR3 is TGTGCCAGCAGCTTGGGACAGCTCCCCAAAAACATTCAGTACTTC. As protein: CASSLGQLPKNIQYF.

The CDR3 is CASRSGTGRGQPQHF. DNA for the CDR3: TGTGCCAGCAGGTCCGGGACAGGGCGAGGTCAGCCCCAGCATTTT. V and J are TRBV12-3 or TRBV12-4 and TRBJ1-5; TRBD1 agrees at 9 bases. Losses at the gene ends were 6 bases for V and 6 bases for J; bases not matched to a gene: 9. This CDR3 contains 15 residues.

This clonotype has just a few counts. The chain is built from TRBV6-1 and TRBJ2-3; D possibly matches TRBD1 or TRBD2 (5 bases each). The CDR3 is 15 residues long. Trimming removed 4 bases from V and 4 bases from J, with 15 bases in between. Germline CDR1 MNHNS, CDR2 SASEGT. Written as DNA, the CDR3 is TGTGCCAGCAGTGTTGGGACCCTCCTCGCAGATACGCAGTATTTT. It codes for CASSVGTLLADTQYF.

This clonotype came up a few times. In DNA, the CDR3 is TGTGCCAGCAGCAGACTATACGAGCGGTGGCTAGCGGGAGTAAGCTCCTACGAGCAGTACTTC. Protein sequence: CASSRLYERWLAGVSSYEQYF. The rearrangement links TRBV6-2 or TRBV6-3 to TRBJ2-7, with 10 bases fitting TRBD2. V lost 6 bases to trimming and J lost 0 bases; unmatched junction nucleotides: 23. The CDR3 is made up of 21 amino acids. The germline CDR1 and CDR2 sequences are MNHEY and SVGEGT.

The gene calls are TRBV12-1 and TRBJ1-4. TRBV12-1 is a pseudogene segment. The CDR3 spans 14 residues. CDR3: CASSYEGFNEKLFF. The CDR3, as DNA: TGTGCCAGCAGCTATGAAGGGTTTAATGAAAAACTGTTTTTT.

The CDR3 region has the DNA TGTGCCAGCCATAGCGGGGCCTACAATGAGCAGTTCTTC. Amino acid sequence: CASHSGAYNEQFF. This chain connects TRBV7-9 to TRBJ2-1; the match to TRBD2 covers 8 bases. With V trimmed by 8 bases and J by 2 bases, 2 bases remained unmatched. The CDR3 sequence is 13 residues long. Germline V lookup: CDR1 SEHNR, CDR2 FQNEAQ (reference sequence).

The table lists this clonotype with a few counts. The rearrangement joins TRBV25-1 to TRBJ2-7, with TRBD1 matching 11 bases. Trimming removed 4 bases from V and 5 bases from J; junction bases left unmatched: 13. The CDR3 covers 17 residues. The V gene's germline CDR1 is MGHDK and CDR2 SYGVNS. The DNA of the CDR3 is TGTGCCAGCAGTGGGCCCGGGACAGGGGGAAACGTGGACGAGCAGTACTTC. Translation: CASSGPGTGGNVDEQYF.

This clonotype was counted many times. The V call is TRBV27, the J call TRBJ2-7, with no clear D. The ends were cut back, 5 bases at V and 0 bases at J, with 17 bases in the middle. The CDR3 runs to 16 residues. Germline CDR1 reads MNHEY; CDR2 reads SMNVEV (reference sequence). The CDR3, as DNA: TGTGCCAGCAGTCCCAGCATCGGGCTGAACTCCTACGAGCAGTACTTC. Translated, it gives CASSPSIGLNSYEQYF.

Only a few counts were recorded for this clonotype. The chain joins TRBV5-1 to TRBJ1-4; D may be TRBD1 (5 bases). V lost 5 bases and J 7 bases, leaving 18 bases between the germline ends. The CDR3 is 15 residues long. The V gene's germline CDR1 is SGHRS and CDR2 YFSETQ. CDR3 sequence reads: CASSYGSGRGEKLFF. CDR3 in DNA: TGCGCCAGCAGTTACGGGTCAGGGAGAGGTGAAAAACTGTTTTTT.

This clonotype occurred a few times. J is TRBJ2-7 and V is TRBV7-9; TRBD2 aligns across 8 bases. V trimming: 8 bases; J trimming: 4 bases; junction bases outside the gene matches: 13. This CDR3 has 15 amino acids. The germline V gene has CDR1 SEHNR and CDR2 FQNEAQ (reference sequence). CDR3 in DNA: TGTGCCAGCGCCCCGTGGGCGGGAGGACATTACGAGCAGTACTTC. This codes for CASAPWAGGHYEQYF.

At least ten counts were recorded for this clonotype. This sequence joins TRBV12-3 or TRBV12-4 and TRBJ2-5; 8 positions match TRBD2. The CDR3 contains 13 residues. The V and J ends lost 4 bases and 4 bases, in that order; junction bases with no gene match: 2. CDR3 sequence reads: CASSYSGRETQYF. The CDR3 DNA reads as TGTGCCAGCAGTTACAGCGGGAGAGAGACCCAGTACTTC.

This clonotype was observed a few times. The rearrangement uses TRBV11-1 and TRBJ2-7; 9 bases line up with TRBD1. V shed 1 base and J 8 bases; nucleotides not matched to a gene: 18. The CDR3 is made up of 18 amino acids. Germline-derived CDR1 and CDR2 are SGHAT and FQDESV (reference sequence). The CDR3 loop reads CASSLGPLPGQGIEKQYF. The CDR3 bases are TGTGCCAGCAGCTTAGGCCCTCTACCGGGACAGGGCATTGAAAAGCAGTACTTC. The full variable domain, its missing parts supplied by reference TRBV11-1 and TRBJ2-7, is EAEVAQSPRYKITEKSQAVAFWCDPISGHATLYWYRQILGQGPELLVQFQDESVVDDSQLPKDRFSAERLKGVDSTLKIQPAELGDSAMYLCASSLGPLPGQGIEKQYFGPGTRLTVT.

This clonotype was found many times. The genes are TRBV4-2 and TRBJ1-5; the match to TRBD1 covers 11 bases. The junction had 4 bases not matched to a gene; V was cut back by 3 bases and J by 6 bases. The CDR3 length is 15 residues. The germline gives CDR1 LGHNA, CDR2 YNFKEQ. Here the CDR3 reads CASSQGGQGGQPQHF. CDR3 sequence (DNA): TGTGCCAGCAGCCAGGGGGGACAGGGGGGTCAGCCCCAGCATTTT.